This entry lists 20 T cell receptor beta chains sequenced from one sample in a study of Graves' ophthalmopathy and Graves' hyperthyroidism. For repertoire sequencing, the TCR beta CDR3 regions were amplified from RNA transcripts. First-round RT-PCR with HTBI primers preceded a second-round multiplex PCR. One entry per CDR3 protein, called by TCRdb with MiXCR from the multiplex PCR reads. The data contain some 250,000 distinct CDR3 sequences, around 42% of them singletons. What was sequenced was peripheral blood. The receptors here all came from an adult man with Graves' ophthalmopathy.

V and J are TRBV6-5 and TRBJ2-7; TRBD2 matches 7 bases. Per the germline V gene, CDR1 is MNHEY and CDR2 is SVGAGI. J gave up 3 bases and V 6 bases, and 8 bases lay outside the gene matches. The CDR3 sequence is 14 residues long. The CDR3 protein is CASRGGGGSYEQYF. The CDR3 nucleotides read TGTGCCAGCAGGGGTGGTGGCGGGAGCTACGAGCAGTACTTC.

CDR3 bases: TGTGCCAGCAGCCCGACATATTATGGCTACACCTTC. This translates into CASSPTYYGYTF. The chain has TRBV7-2 and TRBJ1-2; no reliable D call. Deletions cut 5 bases from V and 5 bases from J, with 9 bases between. CDR1 is SGHTA and CDR2 is FQGNSA in the germline V gene. The CDR3 sequence is 12 residues long. Full variable domain (remainder filled in from reference TRBV7-2 and TRBJ1-2): GAGVSQSPSNKVTEKGKDVELRCDPISGHTALYWYRQSLGQGLEFLIYFQGNSAPDKSGLPSDRFSAERTGGSVSTLTIQRTQQEDSAVYLCASSPTYYGYTFGSGTRLTVV.

The CDR3 nucleotides read TGCGCCAGCAGCTTTCAGCAAATGAACACTGAAGCTTTCTTT. The encoded protein is CASSFQQMNTEAFF. The chain employs TRBV5-1 and TRBJ1-1; D uncertain. The V gene lost 2 bases and the J gene lost 0 bases, with 8 bases spanning the gap. CDR1 and CDR2 (germline): SGHRS, YFSETQ. The CDR3 spans 14 residues.

V gene TRBV7-2 combines with J gene TRBJ1-1; 7 positions match TRBD1. The germline V gene has CDR1 SGHTA and CDR2 FQGNSA. V was clipped by 6 bases and J by 4 bases; unmatched bases: 8. This CDR3 region has 14 residues. CDR3 in DNA: TGTGCCAGCAGAGGCCGACAGGGCGGCACTGAAGCTTTCTTT. Translation gives CASRGRQGGTEAFF. Full variable domain (rest looked up from reference TRBV7-2 and TRBJ1-1): GAGVSQSPSNKVTEKGKDVELRCDPISGHTALYWYRQSLGQGLEFLIYFQGNSAPDKSGLPSDRFSAERTGGSVSTLTIQRTQQEDSAVYLCASRGRQGGTEAFFGQGTRLTVV.

This clonotype was detected only a few times. This rearrangement joins TRBV7-4 to TRBJ1-5; D remains ambiguous. V lost 3 bases and J 0 bases, leaving 9 bases between the germline ends. Germline lookup yields CDR1 SGHVT and CDR2 SQSDAQ. The CDR3 is 15 residues long. The CDR3 nucleotides read TGTGCCAGCAGCTTGGTGGGGTATAGCAATCAGCCCCAGCATTTT. Encoded protein: CASSLVGYSNQPQHF.

The V call is TRBV12-3 or TRBV12-4, the J call TRBJ1-1, with TRBD1 as a possible D gene (5 bases). The V end was cut by 6 bases, the J end by 0 bases, with 8 bases between. The CDR3 length is 13 residues. The CDR3 DNA is TGTGCCAGCAGGGGACCCCTGAACACTGAAGCTTTCTTT. Translating it yields CASRGPLNTEAFF.

Comment on this clonotype: Being one base from a much bigger clone, this may be a read error. The V gene is TRBV2, the J gene TRBJ1-1; 8 bases fit TRBD1. The CDR3 has 11 amino acids. Per the germline V gene, CDR1 is SNHLY and CDR2 is FYNNEI. This CDR3 is CANRKLDRAYF. Here the CDR3 DNA reads TGTGCCAACAGGAAGTTGGACAGGGCCTACTTT. Combining the CDR3 with reference TRBV2 and TRBJ1-1 gives the whole variable domain EPEVTQTPSHQVTQMGQEVILRCVPISNHLYFYWYRQILGQKVEFLVSFYNNEISEKSEIFDDQFSVERPDGSNFTLKIRSTKLEDSAMYFCANRKLDRAYFGQGTRLTVV.

This clonotype was counted ten times or more. This rearrangement joins TRBV7-8 to TRBJ2-5; the match to TRBD2 covers 7 bases. The CDR3 is 15 amino acids. CDR1 SGHVS and CDR2 FQNEAQ come from the germline V gene. The V and J ends lost 2 bases and 5 bases, in that order; junction bases with no gene match: 8. The CDR3 protein is CASSLTLRERETQYF. CDR3 DNA: TGTGCCAGCAGCTTAACTTTGCGGGAGAGGGAGACCCAGTACTTC.

V and J are TRBV10-1 and TRBJ2-2; perhaps TRBD2 as D (5 bases). This CDR3 comprises 15 residues. Trimming pared 0 bases from V and 3 bases from J, leaving 8 bases between. Germline CDR1 reads WNHNN; CDR2 reads SYGVQD (reference sequence). The CDR3 nucleotides are TGCGCCAGCAGTGAGTCTCTCGGGGACACCGGGGAGCTGTTTTTT. Its protein is CASSESLGDTGELFF.

The chain has TRBV7-6 and TRBJ2-5, with 7 bases identical to TRBD1. The CDR3 loop spans 19 amino acids. J lost 0 bases, V lost 3 bases, and 16 bases had no gene match. CDR1 is SGHVS, CDR2 FNYEAQ, per germline. The CDR3 DNA follows: TGTGCCAGCAGCTTGAAACCTACAGGGGTCGGAGTTTACCAAGAGACCCAGTACTTC. This codes for CASSLKPTGVGVYQETQYF.

The chain couples TRBV7-9 to TRBJ2-7, with D uncertain. Germline CDR1 and CDR2: SEHNR and FQNEAQ (reference sequence). The CDR3 sequence is 15 residues long. The ends were cut back, 6 bases at V and 1 base at J, with 16 bases in the middle. The CDR3 loop is CASSTPIHSSYEQYF. In nucleotides, the CDR3 is TGTGCCAGCAGTACGCCCATACATTCTTCCTACGAGCAGTACTTC.

Only a few counts were recorded for this clonotype. This CDR3 is CASSYEGSRYEQYF. The CDR3 bases are TGTGCCAGCAGTTACGAGGGGTCGAGGTACGAGCAGTACTTC. V gene TRBV2 combines with J gene TRBJ2-7, with D tentatively TRBD1 or TRBD2 (5 bases each). CDR3 length: 14 amino acids. V dropped 5 bases and J dropped 4 bases, with 15 bases sitting between them. CDR1 and CDR2 from the germline V gene are SNHLY and FYNNEI.

With regard to this clonotype: The junction departs from the called germline gene at one end, perhaps through a read error. V usage is TRBV7-6 and J usage is TRBJ2-7, with TRBD1 identical over 9 bases. CDR1 and CDR2 (germline): SGHVS, FNYEAQ. The CDR3 length is 16 residues. CDR3 sequence reads: CASSLVTGQGGYELYF. CDR3 DNA: TGTGCCAGCAGCTTAGTCACGGGACAGGGTGGCTACGAGCTGTACTTC. Looking up the rest from reference TRBV7-6 and TRBJ2-7 gives the full variable domain: GAGVSQSPRYKVTKRGQDVALRCDPISGHVSLYWYRQALGQGPEFLTYFNYEAQQDKSGLPNDRFSAERPEGSISTLTIQRTEQRDSAMYRCASSLVTGQGGYELYFGPGTRLTVT.

J is TRBJ2-7 and V is TRBV20-1; TRBD2 matches 8 bases. Per germline, CDR1 DFQATT and CDR2 SNEGSKA (reference sequence). The CDR3 length is 15 residues. Losses at the gene ends were 2 bases for V and 2 bases for J; bases not matched to a gene: 8. CDR3 loop: CSARPGTSHPYEQYF. The CDR3 nucleotides are TGCAGTGCTAGACCCGGGACTAGTCACCCCTACGAGCAGTACTTC.

This clonotype was found a few times. V is TRBV29-1 and J is TRBJ2-2, with a tentative D call TRBD2 (7 bases). The CDR3 sequence is 12 residues long. In germline, CDR1 is SQVTM, CDR2 ANQGSEA. The V and J ends lost 6 bases and 6 bases respectively, with 11 bases between them. The CDR3 nucleotides read TGCAGCGTGGGGGAGGGGGCCGGGGAGCTGTTTTTT. It translates to CSVGEGAGELFF.

This clonotype was picked up one time. The chain joins TRBV24-1 to TRBJ1-5, with D maybe TRBD1 (6 bases). This CDR3 is built from 15 residues. Germline V CDR1 and CDR2: KGHDR, SFDVKD. V lost 11 bases, J lost 1 base, and 17 bases lay in between. CDR3 coding DNA: TGTGCCAGCAGACAAGGACAGAGAAGCAATCAGCCCCAGCATTTT. The encoded protein is CASRQGQRSNQPQHF.

The table lists this clonotype with many counts. This chain uses TRBV10-3 with TRBJ2-7; D unclear. In germline, CDR1 is ENHRY, CDR2 SYGVKD. The CDR3 has 14 amino acids. V was pared by 10 bases and J by 0 bases, with 16 bases between. The CDR3 DNA is TGTGCCAGCAGACAAGGCGGCAGCTCCTACGAGCAGTACTTC. The encoded protein is CASRQGGSSYEQYF.

This clonotype was observed a handful of times. This chain joins TRBV5-1 and TRBJ1-6; 7 bases align to TRBD1. J was trimmed by 10 bases and V by 0 bases; bases with no gene match: 4. In germline, CDR1 is SGHRS, CDR2 YFSETQ. CDR3 length: 14 amino acids. This chain's CDR3 is CASSLEGAGSPLHF. In DNA, the CDR3 is TGCGCCAGCAGCTTGGAGGGGGCAGGGTCACCCCTCCACTTT.

In the case of this clonotype: No conserved phenylalanine or tryptophan ends this CDR3, so it is likely a read error. Here the CDR3 reads CASSWSEQETQYL. In nucleotides, the CDR3 is TGTGCCAGCAGTTGGTCGGAACAAGAGACCCAGTACCTC. The chain recombines TRBV12-5 with TRBJ2-5; no firm D call. The CDR3 has 13 residues. Germline CDR1 and CDR2: LGHNT and FRNRAP.

This clonotype was counted between two and nine times. Written as DNA, the CDR3 is TGTGCCAGCAGCCCGGACAGTGTAATGAACACTGAAGCTTTCTTT. It encodes CASSPDSVMNTEAFF. The chain couples TRBV7-9 to TRBJ1-1; weak D call: TRBD1 (6 bases). The CDR3 consists of 15 residues. The germline gives CDR1 SEHNR, CDR2 FQNEAQ (reference sequence). V was cut by 5 bases and J by 0 bases, with 13 bases left in between.